These T cell receptor beta chains were read from a single sample in a study of cytomegalovirus exposure and HLA in healthy donors. Assay used: immunoSEQ multiplex PCR; TCRdb lists only in-frame clones, some missing. The table has over 75,000 clones, 9.4% seen once. The sample consisted of PBMCs. Receptors originate from a middle-aged man in good health and CMV-seropositive. Both conserved end residues are part of each CDR3. D genes are given only for firm matches.

d_gene,v_gene,j_gene,CDR3aa
-,TRBV2,TRBJ1-2,CASSGEGSNYGYTF
-,TRBV4-2,TRBJ2-1,CASSQERQRYNEQFF
TRBD2,TRBV10-3,TRBJ2-5,CAISGTSGKGETQYF
-,TRBV29-1,TRBJ1-1,CSVERGGVRTEAFF
-,TRBV7-2,TRBJ2-5,CASSHEGRFGGETQYF
-,TRBV28,TRBJ1-1,CASLPSGEVNTEAFF
-,TRBV7-9,TRBJ1-1,CASSLALISGLNTEAFF
TRBD1,TRBV28,TRBJ1-2,CASRRAGGSLGPNYGYTF
-,TRBV30,TRBJ1-4,CAWSRSTSNEKLFF
TRBD1,TRBV13,TRBJ2-1,CASSLGGTGRNEQFF
TRBD1,TRBV6-5,TRBJ1-1,CASPTGGEAREAFF
-,TRBV25-1,TRBJ2-1,CASSESSRNEQFF
-,TRBV6-1,TRBJ2-2,CASRGRGDTGELFF
TRBD1,TRBV28,TRBJ1-5,CASSWGTRGNNQPQHF
-,TRBV7-3,TRBJ2-5,CASSFNQETQYF
-,TRBV11-3,TRBJ1-1,CASSTQGNTEAFF
TRBD1,TRBV7-2,TRBJ1-2,CASSSLRGYGYTF
-,TRBV29-1,TRBJ2-5,CSVAPDQETQYF
-,TRBV7-2,TRBJ2-5,CASSLVSSETQYF
TRBD2,TRBV19,TRBJ2-3,CASSWGTRNTDTQYF
TRBD1,TRBV10-3,TRBJ1-5,CAISDGTDNQPQHF
-,TRBV6-5,TRBJ2-7,CASSSRGFGEQYF
TRBD1,TRBV28,TRBJ1-2,CASSSFGGTGSGYGYTF
-,TRBV4-3,TRBJ1-4,CASSQDRAEGGEKLFF
-,TRBV18,TRBJ1-1,CASSPLWEKNTEAFF
TRBD1,TRBV11-2,TRBJ2-1,CASSLRQGVHEQFF
-,TRBV28,TRBJ1-5,CASSLRGRTVLYSNQPQHF